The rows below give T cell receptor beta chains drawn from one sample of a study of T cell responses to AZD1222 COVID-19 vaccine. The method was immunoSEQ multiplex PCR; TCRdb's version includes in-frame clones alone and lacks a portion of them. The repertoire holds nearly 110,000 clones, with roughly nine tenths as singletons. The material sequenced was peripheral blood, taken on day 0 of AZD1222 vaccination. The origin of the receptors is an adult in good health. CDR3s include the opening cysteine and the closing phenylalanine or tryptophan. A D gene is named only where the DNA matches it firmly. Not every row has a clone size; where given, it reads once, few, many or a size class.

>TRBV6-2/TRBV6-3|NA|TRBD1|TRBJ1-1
TGTGCCAGCAGTTACTCGACAGGGGGCGCCGGAACTGAAGCTTTCTTT
CASSYSTGGAGTEAFF
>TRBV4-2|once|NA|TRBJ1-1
TGTGCCAGCAGCCAGCTAGAGACACTCAACACTGAAGCTTTCTTT
CASSQLETLNTEAFF
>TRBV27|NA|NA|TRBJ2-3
TGTGCCAGCAGTGAGACTCATCCACGCACAGATACGCAGTATTTT
CASSETHPRTDTQYF
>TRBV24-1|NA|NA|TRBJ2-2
TGTGCCACCAGTGGGGGAGATGATTGGGAGCTGTTTTTT
CATSGGDDWELFF
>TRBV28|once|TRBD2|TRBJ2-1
TGTGCCAGCACCGGGGGGAGGTCCAATGAGCAGTTCTTC
CASTGGRSNEQFF
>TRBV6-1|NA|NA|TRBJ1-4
TGTGCCAGCAGTGGAAACCAGGGGTTTTCTAATGAAAAACTGTTTTTT
CASSGNQGFSNEKLFF
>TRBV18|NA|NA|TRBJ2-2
TGTGCCAGCTCACCACGCGGTCGCGCGAACACCGGGGAGCTGTTTTTT
CASSPRGRANTGELFF
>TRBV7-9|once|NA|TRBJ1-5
TGTGCCAGCAGCTTAGTCGGTGGGGGCTATCAGCCCCAGCATTTT
CASSLVGGGYQPQHF
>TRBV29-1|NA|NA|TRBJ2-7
TGCAGCGTTCTCGTGGGGGGGCCGTCCTACGAGCAGTACTTC
CSVLVGGPSYEQYF
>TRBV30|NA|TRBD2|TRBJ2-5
TGTGCCTGGAGTCAGGGCGGGAGGGAGCAGTACTTC
CAWSQGGREQYF
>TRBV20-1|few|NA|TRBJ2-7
TGCAGTGCTTCCGGGGCTTCCGAGCAGTACTTC
CSASGASEQYF
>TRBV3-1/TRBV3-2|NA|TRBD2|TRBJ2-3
TGTGCCAGCAGCCGTGGACTAGTTGGTCGAGATACGCAGTATTTT
CASSRGLVGRDTQYF
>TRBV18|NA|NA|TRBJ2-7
TGTGCCAGCTCCCCTGAGGACCGGGTGGGGGAGCAGTACTTC
CASSPEDRVGEQYF
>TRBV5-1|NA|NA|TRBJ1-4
TGCGCCAGCAGCATGATCGGAGGGGAAAAACTGTTTTTT
CASSMIGGEKLFF
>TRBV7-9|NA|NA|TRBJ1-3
TGTGCCAGCAGGCCCCAACTGCCCGCCTCTGGAAACACCATATATTTT
CASRPQLPASGNTIYF
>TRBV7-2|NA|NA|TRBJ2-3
TGTGCCAGCAGCTTAGCCGGCGGGTGGACAGATACGCAGTATTTT
CASSLAGGWTDTQYF
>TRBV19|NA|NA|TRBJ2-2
TGTGCCAGTAGTAGATCGAACACCGGGGAGCTGTTTTTT
CASSRSNTGELFF
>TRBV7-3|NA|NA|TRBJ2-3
TGTGCCAGCAGCTTGGGATTACGTAGCACAGATACGCAGTATTTT
CASSLGLRSTDTQYF
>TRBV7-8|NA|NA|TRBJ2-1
TGTGCCAGCAGTACGCGGGGCCCGATCAATGAGCAGTTCTTC
CASSTRGPINEQFF
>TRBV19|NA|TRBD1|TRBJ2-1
TGTGCCAGTAGTATAGGACAGGGTAAGTTTAGGCAGTTCTTC
CASSIGQGKFRQFF
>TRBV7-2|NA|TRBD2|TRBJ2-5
TGTGCCAGCAGCTTAAACGGGAGGCCAGAGACCCAGTACTTC
CASSLNGRPETQYF
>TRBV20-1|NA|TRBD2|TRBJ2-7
TGCAGTGCTAGTAGCGGGGGAACCTACGAGCAGTACTTC
CSASSGGTYEQYF
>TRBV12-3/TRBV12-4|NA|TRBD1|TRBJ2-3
TGTGCCAGCAACAGGGGGGGCACAGATACGCAGTATTTT
CASNRGGTDTQYF
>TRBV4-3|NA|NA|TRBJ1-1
TGCGCCAGCAGCCCGGGACTTAGGAACACTGAAGCTTTCTTT
CASSPGLRNTEAFF
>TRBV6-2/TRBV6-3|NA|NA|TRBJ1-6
TGTGCCAGCAGTTACAAGGGACACCGTATCATGCCTTCACCCCTCCACTTT
CASSYKGHRIMPSPLHF
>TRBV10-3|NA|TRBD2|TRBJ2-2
TGTGCCATCAGTGAGTCTGGCGGGAGGAGGACCGGGGAGCTGTTTTTT
CAISESGGRRTGELFF
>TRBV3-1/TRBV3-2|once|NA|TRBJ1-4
TGTGCCAGCAGCCCAATGGGGGCTAATGAAAAACTGTTTTTT
CASSPMGANEKLFF
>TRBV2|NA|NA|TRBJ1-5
TGTGCCAGCAATCGGCAGGGAAGGGGCAATCAGCCCCAGCATTTT
CASNRQGRGNQPQHF
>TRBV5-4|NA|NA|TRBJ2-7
TGTGCCAGCAGCGGCTCGGGCCCTGCCTACGAGCAGTACTTC
CASSGSGPAYEQYF
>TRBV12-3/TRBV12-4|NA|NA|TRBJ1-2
TGTGCCAGCAGTTTAGTGATTAACTATGGCTACACCTTC
CASSLVINYGYTF
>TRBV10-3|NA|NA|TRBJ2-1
TGTGCCATCAGTGGGCCCGGCCGCAATGAGCAGTTCTTC
CAISGPGRNEQFF
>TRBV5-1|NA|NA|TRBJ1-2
TGCGCCAGCAGCTTGGGGGACGGCAACTATGGCTACACCTTC
CASSLGDGNYGYTF
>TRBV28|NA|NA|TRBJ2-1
TGTGCCAGCAGTTTAGGGGACACTGCTCGAGGGAATGAGCAGTTCTTC
CASSLGDTARGNEQFF
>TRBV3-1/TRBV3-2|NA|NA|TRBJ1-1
TGTGCCAGCAGCCAAGATCGGGTCCCCGCGGGGAACACTGAAGCTTTCTTT
CASSQDRVPAGNTEAFF
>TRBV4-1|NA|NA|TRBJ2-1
TGCGCCAGCAGTCAAGGATCTTTCTCCTACAATGAGCAGTTCTTC
CASSQGSFSYNEQFF
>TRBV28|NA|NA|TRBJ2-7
TGTGCCAGCAGTAAGGACATCTACGAGCAGTACTTC
CASSKDIYEQYF
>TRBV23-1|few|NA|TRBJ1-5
TGCGCCAGCAGTCAAGGGGCGGGGCAGCCCCAGCATTTT
CASSQGAGQPQHF
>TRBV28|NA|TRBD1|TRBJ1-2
TGTGCCAGCAGTTCCACCGGGACAGGGGCAGGCTATGGCTACACCTTC
CASSSTGTGAGYGYTF
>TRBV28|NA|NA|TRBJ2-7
TGTGCCAGCAGTTTATCTCGGGAGCAGTACTTC
CASSLSREQYF
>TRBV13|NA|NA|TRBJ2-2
TGTGCCAGCAGCTTAGGACGACAGGCATCCTCCGGGGAGCTGTTTTTT
CASSLGRQASSGELFF
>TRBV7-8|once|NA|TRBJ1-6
TGTGCCAGCAGCTTATATGGCCTTGGCTCCTATAATTCACCCCTCCACTTT
CASSLYGLGSYNSPLHF
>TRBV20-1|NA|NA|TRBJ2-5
TGCAGTGCTAACGACCAGGAGACCCAGTACTTC
CSANDQETQYF
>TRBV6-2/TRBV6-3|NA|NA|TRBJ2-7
TGTGCCAGCAGCACTTATTCCGGGGCGTTCAGTCAAGAGCAGTACTTC
CASSTYSGAFSQEQYF
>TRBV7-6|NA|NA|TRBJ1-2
TGTGCCAGCAGTCATAACTATGGCTACACCTTC
CASSHNYGYTF
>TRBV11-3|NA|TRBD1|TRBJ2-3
TGTGCCAGCAGCTTACCGGGACAGGGGGCATCAGATACGCAGTATTTT
CASSLPGQGASDTQYF
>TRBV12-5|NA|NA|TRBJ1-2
TGTGCTAGTGGTTTGCAACAGGGAGGTGGCTACACCTTC
CASGLQQGGGYTF
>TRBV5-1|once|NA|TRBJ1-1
TGCGCCAGCAGCTTCCGGGACAACACTGAAGCTTTCTTT
CASSFRDNTEAFF
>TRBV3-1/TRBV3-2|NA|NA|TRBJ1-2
TGTGCCAGCAGCGTTGCCGGTAACTATGGCTACACCTTC
CASSVAGNYGYTF
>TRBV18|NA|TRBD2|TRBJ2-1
TGTGCCAGCTCACCCCCCGGAAGCGGGAGGATCCATGAGCAGTTCTTC
CASSPPGSGRIHEQFF
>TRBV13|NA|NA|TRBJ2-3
TGTGCCAGCAGCTCAAGGGAATGGAGCACAGATACGCAGTATTTT
CASSSREWSTDTQYF
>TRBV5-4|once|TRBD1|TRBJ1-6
TGTGCCAGCAGCTTGGGAGGGACAGTTTCACCCCTCCACTTT
CASSLGGTVSPLHF
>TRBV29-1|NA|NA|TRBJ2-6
TGCAGCGTGAGGCACTCTGGGGCCAACGTCCTGACTTTC
CSVRHSGANVLTF
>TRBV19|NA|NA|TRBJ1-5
TGTGCCAGTAGTATAGAGCAGGATCAGCCCCAGCATTTT
CASSIEQDQPQHF
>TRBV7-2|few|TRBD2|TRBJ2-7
TGTGCCAGCAGTACTAGCGCCTTCTCCTACGAGCAGTACTTC
CASSTSAFSYEQYF
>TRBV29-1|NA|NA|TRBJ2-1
TGCAGCGTTGACACCCAGGGGTCCTACAATGAGCAGTTCTTC
CSVDTQGSYNEQFF